A single sample gave rise to the 8 T cell receptor beta chains below, sequenced in a study of T cell changes during pregnancy in multiple sclerosis. The table came from immunoSEQ multiplex PCR; TCRdb's copy has only in-frame clones and leaves some out. The top ten clones hold approximately 1.7% of a sample with some 40,000 clones, roughly 94% of them seen once. Source: peripheral blood, taken in the third trimester of pregnancy. The receptors shown here come from a female donor with multiple sclerosis, enrolled in a pregnancy study.

The V and J genes are TRBV12-5 and TRBJ1-5; possible D gene TRBD1, 5 bases. V was trimmed by 1 base and J by 1 base, leaving 17 bases between them. Germline CDR1 reads LGHNT; CDR2 reads FRNRAP. The CDR3 loop spans 18 amino acids. The DNA for the CDR3 is TGTGCTAGTGGTTTGGAGATCAGGGAAAGAGCGAGCAATCAGCCCCAGCATTTT. It yields the protein CASGLEIRERASNQPQHF.

The chain is built from TRBV30 and TRBJ1-2; weak D call: TRBD1 (5 bases). Germline assignment: CDR1 GTSNPN and CDR2 SVGIG (reference sequence). V shed 0 bases and J shed 4 bases, with 15 bases lying between them. CDR3 length equals 15 residues. The CDR3 here is CAWSVPGSGGYGYTF. In DNA form, the CDR3 reads TGTGCCTGGAGTGTACCAGGCTCGGGGGGCTATGGCTACACCTTC.

The rearrangement links TRBV7-8 to TRBJ2-5; 10 bases fit TRBD2. Trimming at V came to 5 bases and at J to 5 bases, leaving 8 bases not matched to a gene. This CDR3 is 15 amino acids long. The germline gives CDR1 SGHVS, CDR2 FQNEAQ. This chain's CDR3 is CASSPSGRAPETQYF. CDR3 nucleotide sequence: TGTGCCAGCAGCCCAAGCGGGAGGGCCCCCGAGACCCAGTACTTC.

The chain uses TRBV9 and TRBJ1-3; TRBD1 might be the D (6 bases). Per germline, CDR1 SGDLS and CDR2 YYNGEE. The CDR3 length is 12 residues. Trimming took off 2 bases at V and 7 bases at J, with 7 bases between the two ends. The CDR3 nucleotides are TGTGCCAGCAGCGTGGGGGCTAACACCATATATTTT. This sequence encodes CASSVGANTIYF.

The chain has TRBV7-8 and TRBJ2-7; D may be TRBD1 (6 bases). The CDR3 consists of 15 residues. With 1 base removed from V and 2 bases from J, the gap between germline ends came to 12 bases. CDR1 SGHVS and CDR2 FQNEAQ come from the germline V gene. CDR3 sequence reads: CASSLDFGQTYEQYF. The CDR3 nucleotides read TGTGCCAGCAGCTTAGATTTTGGACAGACCTACGAGCAGTACTTC.

The chain has TRBV5-6 and TRBJ2-7; TRBD2 matches at 10 bases. CDR3 length equals 16 residues. CDR1 and CDR2 from the germline V gene are SGHDT and YYEEEE. V lost 4 bases, J lost 5 bases, and 12 bases stayed unmatched. DNA for the CDR3: TGTGCCAGCAGCCCCCCTAGCGGGAGTAACGTCCACGAGCAGTACTTC. Translated, it gives CASSPPSGSNVHEQYF.

V and J are TRBV23-1 and TRBJ1-3; 11 bases fit TRBD1. TRBV23-1 is placed among ORFs of uncertain function. V was clipped by 7 bases and J by 2 bases; unmatched bases: 13. The CDR3 spans 18 residues. DNA of the CDR3: TGCGCCAGCACCCGGGACAGGGGGGAAAGGTTTCCTGGAAACACCATATATTTT. Its translation: CASTRDRGERFPGNTIYF.

V and J are TRBV2 and TRBJ2-4, with a possible D match to TRBD1 (5 bases). The CDR3 totals 15 residues. CDR1 SNHLY and CDR2 FYNNEI come from the germline V gene. Between the trimmed V and J ends, which lost 7 bases and 3 bases, there was a span of 16 bases. CDR3 sequence (DNA): TGTGCCAGCAAGGGATCAGGGATCGGCAAAAACATTCAGTACTTC. Its protein is CASKGSGIGKNIQYF.